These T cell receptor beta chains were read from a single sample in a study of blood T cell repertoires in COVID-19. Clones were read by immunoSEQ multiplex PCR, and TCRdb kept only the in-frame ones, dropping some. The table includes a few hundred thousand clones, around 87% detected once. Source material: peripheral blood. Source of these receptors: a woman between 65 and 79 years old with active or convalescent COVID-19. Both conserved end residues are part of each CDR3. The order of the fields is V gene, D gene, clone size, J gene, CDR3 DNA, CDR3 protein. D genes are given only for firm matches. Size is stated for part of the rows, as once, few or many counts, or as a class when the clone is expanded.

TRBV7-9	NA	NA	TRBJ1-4	TGTGCCAGCACAGAGGGGGCTAATGAAAAACTGTTTTTT	CASTEGANEKLFF
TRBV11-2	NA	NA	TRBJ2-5	TGTGCCAGCAGCGGAGGACAGATATGGGAGACCCAGTACTTC	CASSGGQIWETQYF
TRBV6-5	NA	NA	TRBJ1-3	TGTGCCAGCCGCCAGGGGTCTGGAAACACCATATATTTT	CASRQGSGNTIYF
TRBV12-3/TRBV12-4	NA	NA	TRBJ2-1	TGTGCCAGCAGTTTGCGGGGTAACAATGAGCAGTTCTTC	CASSLRGNNEQFF
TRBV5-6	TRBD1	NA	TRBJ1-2	TGTGCCAGCAGCTTGGACCGCCCGGACAGGGGGTTTAGCTACACCTTC	CASSLDRPDRGFSYTF
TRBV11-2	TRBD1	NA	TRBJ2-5	TGTGCCAGCAGCGTATCCGGGACAGGGCAAGAGACCCAGTACTTC	CASSVSGTGQETQYF
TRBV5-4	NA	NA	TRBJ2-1	TGTGCCAGCAGCTTCTCCAAGAGGCCCTACAATGAGCAGTTCTTC	CASSFSKRPYNEQFF
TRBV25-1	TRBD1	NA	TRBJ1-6	TGTGCCAGCAGTTCCCCTCGGCAGGGGGATTCACCCCTCCACTTT	CASSSPRQGDSPLHF
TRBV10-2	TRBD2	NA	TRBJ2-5	TGCGCCAGCAGTACCTCGGGACTAGCGGGGGGGCCTGAGACCCAGTACTTC	CASSTSGLAGGPETQYF
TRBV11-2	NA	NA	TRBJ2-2	TGTGCCAGCAGCTTGCAGGGAACCGGGGAGCTGTTTTTT	CASSLQGTGELFF
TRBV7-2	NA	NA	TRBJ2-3	TGTGCCAGCAGCTCTCAGCGGTACAACACAGATACGCAGTATTTT	CASSSQRYNTDTQYF
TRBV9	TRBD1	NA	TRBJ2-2	TGTGCCAGCAGCGTAGGACAGGGGGCCGGGGAGCTGTTTTTT	CASSVGQGAGELFF
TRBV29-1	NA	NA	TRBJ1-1	TGCAGCGTTGACGGGAACACTGAAGCTTTCTTT	CSVDGNTEAFF
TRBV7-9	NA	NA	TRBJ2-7	TGTGCCAGCACGGTCCAGGGGATCAACGAGCAGTACTTC	CASTVQGINEQYF
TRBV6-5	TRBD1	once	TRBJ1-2	TGTGCCAGCAGGAACAGGGGGCATGGCTACACCTTC	CASRNRGHGYTF
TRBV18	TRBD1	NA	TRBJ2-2	TGTGCCAGCTCACCGCCGGGACAGAGCACCACCGGGGAGCTGTTTTTT	CASSPPGQSTTGELFF
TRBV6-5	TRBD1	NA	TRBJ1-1	TGTGCCTCCAAGACAGGGAAGGGGACTGAAGCTTTCTTT	CASKTGKGTEAFF
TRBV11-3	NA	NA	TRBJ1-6	TGTGCCAGCAGTCAGGGGTATAATTCACCCCTCCACTTT	CASSQGYNSPLHF
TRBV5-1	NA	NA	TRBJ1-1	TGCGCCAGCAGCTTCCTGGGACAATGGAACACTGAAGCTTTCTTT	CASSFLGQWNTEAFF
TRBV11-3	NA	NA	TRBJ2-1	TGTGCCAGCAGCCTCGGGGTGCGCTACAATGAGCAGTTCTTC	CASSLGVRYNEQFF
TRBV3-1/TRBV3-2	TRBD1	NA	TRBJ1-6	TGTGCCAGCAGCCACACAGGGGCGGCTTATAATTCACCCCTCCACTTT	CASSHTGAAYNSPLHF
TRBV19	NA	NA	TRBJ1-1	TGTGCCAGTAGTAGAGGCCTCACTTTGAACACTGAAGCTTTCTTT	CASSRGLTLNTEAFF
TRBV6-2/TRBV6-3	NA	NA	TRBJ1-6	TGTGCCAGCAGTCTAGCCGGGGGTACTAATTCACCCCTCCACTTT	CASSLAGGTNSPLHF
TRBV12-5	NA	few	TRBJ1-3	TGTGCTAGTGGTTTGGTACTCTCTGGAAACACCATATATTTT	CASGLVLSGNTIYF
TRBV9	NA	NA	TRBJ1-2	TGTGCCAGCAGCGTAGTGGACAGTTCTAACTATGGCTACACCTTC	CASSVVDSSNYGYTF
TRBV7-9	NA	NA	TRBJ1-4	TGTGCCAGCAGCCCTTCAGTCCAAACGCGACATAATGAAAAACTGTTTTTT	CASSPSVQTRHNEKLFF